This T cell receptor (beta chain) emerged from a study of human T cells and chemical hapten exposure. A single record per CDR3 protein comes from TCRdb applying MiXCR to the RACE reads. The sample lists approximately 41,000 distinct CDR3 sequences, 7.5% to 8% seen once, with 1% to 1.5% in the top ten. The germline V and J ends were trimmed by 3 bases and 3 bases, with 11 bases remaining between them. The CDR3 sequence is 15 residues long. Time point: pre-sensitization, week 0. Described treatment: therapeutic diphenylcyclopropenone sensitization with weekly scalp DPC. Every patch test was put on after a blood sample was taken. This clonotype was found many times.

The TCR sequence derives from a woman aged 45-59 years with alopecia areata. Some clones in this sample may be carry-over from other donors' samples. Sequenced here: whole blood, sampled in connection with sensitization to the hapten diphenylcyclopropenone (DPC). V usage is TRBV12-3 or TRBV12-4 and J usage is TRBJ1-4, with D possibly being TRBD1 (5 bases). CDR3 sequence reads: CASSLKRGPNEKLFF. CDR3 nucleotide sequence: TGTGCCAGCAGTTTGAAGAGGGGTCCTAATGAAAAACTGTTTTTT.